The 25 T cell receptor beta chains reported below all come from one sample, sequenced in a study of PD-1 blockade in mismatch repair-deficient tumors. Method: immunoSEQ multiplex PCR; TCRdb's copy keeps in-frame clones and lacks some. Of roughly 50,000 clones listed, roughly 80% were seen once; the top ten hold 7% to 8.5%. The sequencing used peripheral blood, collected 20 weeks after starting pembrolizumab. These receptors were collected from an adult with mismatch repair-deficient cancer.

This clone came up a few times. V usage is TRBV7-6 and J usage is TRBJ2-1; 10 nucleotides agree with TRBD1. Germline CDR1 SGHVS, CDR2 FNYEAQ. This CDR3 has 17 amino acids. The junction had 11 bases not matched to a gene; V was cut back by 5 bases and J by 4 bases. CDR3 DNA: TGTGCCAGCAGCCCAGAAGTAGGACAGGGGGGTTACAATGAGCAGTTCTTC. It specifies CASSPEVGQGGYNEQFF.

The rearrangement joins TRBV2 to TRBJ1-5; D perhaps matches TRBD1 (5 bases). The CDR3 runs 15 residues. Germline V lookup: CDR1 SNHLY, CDR2 FYNNEI. Trimming pared 3 bases from V and 0 bases from J, leaving 9 bases between. CDR3 sequence: CASSDNRYSNQPQHF. Written as DNA, the CDR3 is TGTGCCAGCAGTGATAACAGGTATAGCAATCAGCCCCAGCATTTT.

The chain joins TRBV5-6 to TRBJ2-4, with D possibly matching TRBD1 (7 bases). V lost 4 bases and J lost 5, with 22 bases in between. The CDR3 length is 17 residues. Germline V CDR1 and CDR2: SGHDT, YYEEEE. CDR3 sequence reads: CASSPLRDRRLENIQYF. The CDR3 DNA reads as TGTGCCAGCAGCCCGCTGCGGGACAGAAGATTGGAAAACATTCAGTACTTC.

V and J are TRBV9 and TRBJ2-7; a weak D match, TRBD2 (6 bases). Germline CDR1 reads SGDLS; CDR2 reads YYNGEE. The CDR3 contains 14 residues. Trimming left V 1 base short and J 5 bases short, with 13 bases between. CDR3 sequence reads: CASSVSGSDHEQYF. CDR3 bases: TGTGCCAGCAGCGTAAGCGGGTCCGACCACGAGCAGTACTTC.

V is TRBV2 and J is TRBJ2-3; 13 bases map to TRBD2. The CDR3 spans 16 residues. Germline V gene sequence: CDR1 SNHLY, CDR2 FYNNEI. The trim removed 6 bases at V and 2 bases at J, leaving 5 bases unmatched. This chain's CDR3 is CASSRGLAGTTDTQYF. Here the CDR3 DNA reads TGTGCCAGCAGCCGGGGACTAGCGGGAACCACAGATACGCAGTATTTT.

The chain carries TRBV6-5 and TRBJ2-7, with D perhaps matching TRBD1 (6 bases). The V end was cut by 6 bases, the J end by 2 bases, with 8 bases between. The CDR3 sequence is 12 residues long. Per germline, CDR1 MNHEY and CDR2 SVGAGI. The CDR3 region is CASRDRTYEQYF. Written as DNA, the CDR3 is TGTGCCAGCAGGGACAGAACCTACGAGCAGTACTTC.

The CDR3 bases are TGTGCCAGCAGCCTCCCGGGAGCGGGAGTAGTCGAGCAGTACTTC. It translates to CASSLPGAGVVEQYF. The chain has TRBV7-8 and TRBJ2-7, with 8 bases aligning to TRBD2. In germline, CDR1 is SGHVS, CDR2 FQNEAQ. The ends lost 5 bases at V and 6 bases at J; junction bases unmatched: 12. The CDR3 is 15 amino acids.

As concerns this clone: The limits of the CDR3 on the DNA are not certain, so only TCRdb's listed CDR3 is given. This chain links TRBV1 with TRBJ1-5; TRBD1, the table's D call, was not compared with the DNA. TRBV1 is a known pseudogene. The CDR3 has 16 residues if both end residues are counted. CDR3 loop: CTSSRVGTGSNQPQHF.

This clone was counted a single time. This chain uses TRBV10-3 with TRBJ2-3; unclear D gene. Per germline, CDR1 ENHRY and CDR2 SYGVKD. This CDR3 has 14 residues. V was clipped by 10 bases and J by 2 bases, with 16 bases between them. The CDR3 region is CATASNGDTDTQYF. The CDR3 bases are TGTGCCACGGCCTCCAACGGAGACACAGATACGCAGTATTTT.

The chain uses TRBV7-2 and TRBJ1-2; D is ambiguous. Trimming shortened V by 5 bases and J by 4 bases, and 11 bases separated the two germline ends. Germline CDR1 reads SGHTA; CDR2 reads FQGNSA. The CDR3 is 13 amino acids. CDR3: CASSPREGYGYTF. DNA of the CDR3: TGTGCCAGCAGCCCCCGGGAAGGCTATGGCTACACCTTC. Full variable domain (missing parts from reference TRBV7-2 and TRBJ1-2): GAGVSQSPSNKVTEKGKDVELRCDPISGHTALYWYRQSLGQGLEFLIYFQGNSAPDKSGLPSDRFSAERTGGSVSTLTIQRTQQEDSAVYLCASSPREGYGYTFGSGTRLTVV.

The chain has TRBV11-1 and TRBJ1-2; tentative D call: TRBD1 (5 bases). Germline CDR1 is SGHAT and CDR2 is FQDESV (reference sequence). Trimming left V 4 bases short and J 1 base short, with 13 bases between. This CDR3 has 15 amino acids. The CDR3 sequence: CASSWGSGSNYGYTF. The CDR3 region has the DNA TGTGCCAGCAGCTGGGGATCAGGGAGTAACTATGGCTACACCTTC.

The chain employs TRBV11-2 and TRBJ2-3; no clear D. Germline V gene lookup returns CDR1 SGHAT and CDR2 FQNNGV. This CDR3 is built from 12 residues. V gave up 5 bases and J gave up 5 bases, with 8 bases separating them. This CDR3 reads CASSISEDTQYF. The CDR3 DNA is TGTGCCAGCAGCATAAGTGAAGATACGCAGTATTTT.

Details on this clone: Other DNA sequences in this specimen translate into the identical CDR3. This chain uses TRBV7-3 with TRBJ2-1; TRBD2 agrees at 7 bases. The CDR3 has 14 amino acids. With V trimmed by 5 bases and J by 8 bases, 9 bases remained unmatched. Germline values: CDR1 SGHTA, CDR2 FQGTGA. The CDR3 loop is CASSLGAGADEQFF. Written as DNA, the CDR3 is TGTGCCAGCAGCCTAGGGGCGGGAGCTGATGAGCAGTTCTTC.

The chain couples TRBV4-2 to TRBJ2-4, with no clear D. The length of the CDR3 is 16 residues. CDR1 and CDR2 (germline): LGHNA, YNFKEQ. V was cut by 4 bases and J by 0 bases, with 13 bases left in between. CDR3 in DNA: TGTGCCAGCAGCCCACGGATAATACTAGCCAAAAACATTCAGTACTTC. This translates into CASSPRIILAKNIQYF.

This clone showed up just once. The rearrangement joins TRBV6-1 to TRBJ2-7; 9 bases match TRBD1. Germline trimming cut 7 bases from V and 1 base from J; bases unmatched to any gene: 8. This CDR3 has 15 amino acids. Germline assignment: CDR1 MNHNS and CDR2 SASEGT. The chain's CDR3 is CASNKDRGSSYEQYF. CDR3 nucleotide sequence: TGTGCCAGCAATAAAGACAGGGGGAGTTCCTACGAGCAGTACTTC.

The V and J genes are TRBV19 and TRBJ2-3, with a weak D call TRBD2 (7 bases). The germline gives CDR1 LNHDA, CDR2 SQIVND (reference sequence). This CDR3 has 14 amino acids. V lost 5 bases and J lost 4, with 13 bases in between. The CDR3 loop is CASSLPGGPDTQYF. DNA for the CDR3: TGTGCCAGTAGTCTCCCCGGGGGGCCAGATACGCAGTATTTT.

The CDR3 region has the DNA TGTGCCAGCAGCCGGTTAGGGCAGGGGGCTGAAGCTTTCTTT. Protein: CASSRLGQGAEAFF. V and J are TRBV7-6 and TRBJ1-1, with 7 bases matching TRBD1. CDR3 length: 14 amino acids. The J segment lost 6 bases and the V segment lost 5 bases, leaving 9 bases of the junction unmatched. The germline gives CDR1 SGHVS, CDR2 FNYEAQ.

The chain links TRBV6-5 to TRBJ1-5; D ambiguous. Trimming removed 3 bases from V and 4 bases from J, with 13 bases in between. This CDR3 is built from 15 residues. The germline V gene has CDR1 MNHEY and CDR2 SVGAGI. The DNA for the CDR3 is TGTGCCAGCAGTTATACACAATACGCAAATCAGCCCCAGCATTTT. It is translated as CASSYTQYANQPQHF.

The V gene is TRBV30, the J gene TRBJ2-3, with D possibly matching TRBD2 (5 bases). Trimming cost V 4 bases and J 3 bases, with 14 bases left between them. Germline CDR1 GTSNPN, CDR2 SVGIG (reference sequence). The CDR3 runs 14 residues. The CDR3 sequence is CAWNPAGGTDTQYF. The CDR3 bases are TGTGCCTGGAATCCGGCGGGTGGTACAGATACGCAGTATTTT.

This clone counts as medium-sized. The chain combines TRBV2 with TRBJ2-7; 8 positions agree with TRBD2. The CDR3 is 16 residues long. Trimming took 6 bases from V and 4 from J; bases not matched to a gene: 14. The germline CDR1 and CDR2 sequences are SNHLY and FYNNEI. The CDR3 DNA follows: TGTGCCAGCAGGCGACTAGCGACCCAGCAGGGGTACGAGCAGTACTTC. It is translated as CASRRLATQQGYEQYF.

The chain has TRBV6-1 and TRBJ2-7; weak D call: TRBD2 (5 bases). V was shortened by 10 bases and J by 0 bases, with 16 bases between the two germline ends. CDR3 length equals 14 residues. Looked up from germline, CDR1 is MNHNS and CDR2 is SASEGT. Here the CDR3 DNA reads TGTGCCATGGTCGGCCGGGGAGACTCCTACGAGCAGTACTTC. Translating gives CAMVGRGDSYEQYF.

The CDR3 region is CATRTYEGAEQYF. The CDR3 DNA follows: TGTGCCACCCGAACCTACGAAGGGGCCGAGCAGTACTTC. The chain uses TRBV27 and TRBJ2-7; tentative D call: TRBD1 (5 bases). From germline, CDR1 is MNHEY and CDR2 SMNVEV (reference sequence). V dropped 10 bases and J dropped 6 bases, with 19 bases sitting between them. The CDR3 has 13 amino acids.

In this sample, this clone turned up a few times. The rearrangement uses TRBV19 and TRBJ1-2; D not certain. The CDR3 is 12 residues long. Germline V gene data show CDR1 as LNHDA and CDR2 as SQIVND (reference sequence). V was cut by 3 bases and J by 11 bases, with 13 bases left in between. CDR3 region: CASSILEAEYTF. The CDR3 DNA follows: TGTGCCAGTAGTATCTTGGAGGCGGAGTACACCTTC.

This clone was recorded only once. This chain uses TRBV23-1 with TRBJ1-2, with a possible D match to TRBD1 (6 bases). TRBV23-1 is an open reading frame, and its role is uncertain. This CDR3 has 16 residues. Trimming took off 0 bases at V and 8 bases at J, with 19 bases between the two ends. DNA of the CDR3: TGCGCCAGCAGTCAATCGAGGGGGGGCGCGGGATCGGGCTACACCTTC. It encodes CASSQSRGGAGSGYTF.

This clone was seen more than once but under ten times. The rearrangement joins TRBV9 to TRBJ2-1; TRBD2 matches at 8 bases. CDR3 length equals 14 residues. The J segment lost 7 bases and the V segment lost 0 bases, leaving 3 bases of the junction unmatched. Germline values: CDR1 SGDLS, CDR2 YYNGEE. The DNA of the CDR3 is TGTGCCAGCAGCGTAGATCGGGGGGGTAATGAGCAGTTCTTC. Its protein is CASSVDRGGNEQFF. Filled out from reference TRBV9 and TRBJ2-1, the complete variable domain reads DSGVTQTPKHLITATGQRVTLRCSPRSGDLSVYWYQQSLDQGLQFLIQYYNGEERAKGNILERFSAQQFPDLHSELNLSSLELGDSALYFCASSVDRGGNEQFFGPGTRLTVL.